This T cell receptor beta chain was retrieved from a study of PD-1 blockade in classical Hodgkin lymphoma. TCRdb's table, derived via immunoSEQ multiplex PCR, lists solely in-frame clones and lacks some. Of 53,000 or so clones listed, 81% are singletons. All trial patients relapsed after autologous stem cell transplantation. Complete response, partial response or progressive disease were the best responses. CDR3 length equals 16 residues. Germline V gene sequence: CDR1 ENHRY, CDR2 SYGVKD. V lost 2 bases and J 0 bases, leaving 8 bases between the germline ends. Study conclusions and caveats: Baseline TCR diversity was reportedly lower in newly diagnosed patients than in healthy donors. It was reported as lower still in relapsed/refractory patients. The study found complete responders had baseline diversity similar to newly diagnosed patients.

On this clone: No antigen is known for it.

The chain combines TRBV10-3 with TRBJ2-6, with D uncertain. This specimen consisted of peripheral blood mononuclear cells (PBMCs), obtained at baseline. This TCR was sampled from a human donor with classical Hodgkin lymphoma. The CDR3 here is CAISEDNSSGANVLTF. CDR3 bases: TGTGCCATCAGTGAGGACAATTCCTCTGGGGCCAACGTCCTGACTTTC.